This T cell receptor (beta chain) originates from a study of blood T cell repertoires in COVID-19. As for the study in general: Whether acute or convalescent, the COVID-19 samples came from the United States, Italy and Spain.

Original methodology: Quantification of nucleated cells was approximated via reference gene primer amplification. The data were produced by immunoSEQ multiplex PCR, yet TCRdb's version contains in-frame clones alone and is incomplete. The DNA was the basis for D and trimming; V, J and clone size are from that table. Of a few hundred thousand clones listed, more than 80% were seen once; the top ten hold 6.3%. The CDR3 extends over 15 amino acids. Germline CDR1 and CDR2: SGHRS and YFSETQ. The J segment lost 5 bases and the V segment lost 2 bases, leaving 7 bases of the junction unmatched. The clonotype comes from a woman between 50 and 59 years old with COVID-19, enrolled during active disease. The V call is TRBV5-1, the J call TRBJ1-5, with TRBD1 matching over 7 bases. Source material: peripheral blood. CDR3 sequence: CASSFDGTVDQPQHF. DNA for the CDR3: TGCGCCAGCAGCTTCGACGGGACAGTCGATCAGCCCCAGCATTTT.